The 12 T cell receptor beta chains given below trace back to one sample, sequenced in a study of blood T cell repertoires in COVID-19. Profiling relied on immunoSEQ multiplex PCR, and the TCRdb table lists in-frame clones only, not all of them. The sample shows 150,000 to 200,000 clones, roughly 82% of them seen only once. Source material: peripheral blood. The receptor set was obtained from a woman aged 25 to 39 with acute or convalescent COVID-19.

The chain couples TRBV4-3 to TRBJ1-4; D gene ambiguous. CDR1 and CDR2 from the germline V gene are LGHNA and YSLEER. This CDR3 is built from 14 residues. V shed 4 bases and J shed 7 bases, with 13 bases lying between them. The CDR3, as DNA: TGCGCCAGCAGCCGAACACCCGGGAGTGAAAAACTGTTTTTT. Protein: CASSRTPGSEKLFF.

This chain links TRBV7-9 with TRBJ1-3; D might be TRBD1 (6 bases). Germline CDR1 and CDR2: SEHNR and FQNEAQ (reference sequence). The CDR3 loop spans 13 amino acids. V shed 5 bases and J shed 4 bases, with 9 bases lying between them. CDR3 loop: CASSRTDGNTIYF. The CDR3 DNA sequence: TGTGCCAGCAGCCGGACAGACGGAAACACCATATATTTT.

The table lists this clone with a count of one. The V call is TRBV11-3, the J call TRBJ1-2; tentative D call: TRBD1 (6 bases). Deletions cut 0 bases from V and 5 bases from J, with 16 bases between. From germline, CDR1 is SGHNT and CDR2 YENEEA. The CDR3 runs to 16 residues. This CDR3 reads CASSLDQPGAPYGYTF. The CDR3 DNA sequence: TGTGCCAGCAGCTTAGATCAGCCAGGGGCCCCATATGGCTACACCTTC.

DNA for the CDR3: TGCGCCAGCAGCTTGGATTCACAGAATGGCTACACCTTC. Translated, it gives CASSLDSQNGYTF. This rearrangement joins TRBV5-1 to TRBJ1-2; no firm D call. The germline gives CDR1 SGHRS, CDR2 YFSETQ. With 0 bases removed from V and 6 bases from J, the gap between germline ends came to 9 bases. The CDR3 runs 13 residues.

The chain recombines TRBV30 with TRBJ1-5; the match to TRBD1 covers 7 bases. Per the germline V gene, CDR1 is GTSNPN and CDR2 is SVGIG (reference sequence). V lost 4 bases to trimming and J lost 8 bases; unmatched junction nucleotides: 11. This CDR3 spans 14 amino acids. The CDR3 DNA is TGTGCCTGGACCGGGGACAGCTCGGGTGAGCCCCAGCATTTT. Encoded protein: CAWTGDSSGEPQHF.

This chain links TRBV19 with TRBJ2-3, with D maybe TRBD1 (6 bases). Trimming stripped 7 bases from V and 0 bases from J, with 11 bases between. The CDR3 contains 14 residues. CDR1 and CDR2 from the germline V gene are LNHDA and SQIVND (reference sequence). This CDR3 reads CASTRTASTDTQYF. The CDR3 nucleotides are TGTGCCAGTACCCGGACAGCTAGCACAGATACGCAGTATTTT. Looking up the rest from reference TRBV19 and TRBJ2-3 gives the full variable domain: DGGITQSPKYLFRKEGQNVTLSCEQNLNHDAMYWYRQDPGQGLRLIYYSQIVNDFQKGDIAEGYSVSREKKESFPLTVTSAQKNPTAFYLCASTRTASTDTQYFGPGTRLTVL.

CDR3 coding DNA: TGTGCCAGCAGCGTAGCCGGGGGGGCAGGTGAGCAGTTCTTC. As protein: CASSVAGGAGEQFF. The rearrangement joins TRBV9 to TRBJ2-1; 8 positions agree with TRBD2. Per germline, CDR1 SGDLS and CDR2 YYNGEE. V dropped 0 bases and J dropped 9; count of bases not matched to a gene: 5. CDR3 length: 14 residues.

This chain joins TRBV23-1 and TRBJ2-3; D is ambiguous. TRBV23-1 is recorded as an ORF, its role being uncertain. CDR3 length: 13 residues. V was cut by 0 bases and J by 3 bases, with 4 bases left in between. For the CDR3, the DNA is TGCGCCAGCAGTCAATCGTTAACAGATACGCAGTATTTT. Its protein product is CASSQSLTDTQYF.

In regard to this clone: The same CDR3 can be traced to other DNA sequences in this sample. This chain connects TRBV6-5 to TRBJ1-2; no firm D call. CDR1 is MNHEY, CDR2 SVGAGI, per germline. The CDR3 contains 13 residues. Between the trimmed V and J ends, which lost 6 bases and 4 bases, there was a span of 12 bases. CDR3 sequence: CASRTTGSYGYTF. CDR3 DNA: TGTGCCAGCAGGACCACCGGGTCCTATGGCTACACCTTC.

The rearrangement uses TRBV5-1 and TRBJ2-7; 7 bases align to TRBD2. V lost 0 bases to trimming and J lost 5 bases; unmatched junction nucleotides: 11. Germline CDR1 SGHRS, CDR2 YFSETQ. This CDR3 is built from 16 residues. CDR3 sequence: CASSLAGGGIRDEQYF. CDR3 nucleotides: TGCGCCAGCAGCTTGGCCGGCGGGGGTATAAGGGACGAGCAGTACTTC.

The chain recombines TRBV29-1 with TRBJ2-3, with TRBD2 matching 12 bases. CDR3 length: 15 amino acids. Germline V gene sequence: CDR1 SQVTM, CDR2 ANQGSEA. Trimming cost V 4 bases and J 3 bases; bases outside gene matches: 5. CDR3 loop: CSVAVLAGGTDTQYF. Here the CDR3 DNA reads TGCAGCGTTGCCGTCCTAGCGGGAGGGACAGATACGCAGTATTTT.

The chain has TRBV5-1 and TRBJ2-1, with TRBD2 as a possible D gene (5 bases). Trimming took 0 bases from V and 6 from J, leaving 10 bases between them. The CDR3 is 14 residues long. The germline V gene encodes CDR1 SGHRS and CDR2 YFSETQ. The CDR3 sequence is CASSLGGERNEQFF. CDR3 in DNA: TGCGCCAGCAGCTTGGGTGGGGAGCGCAATGAGCAGTTCTTC.